This entry lists 18 T cell receptor beta chains sequenced from one sample in a study of T cells after yellow fever vaccination. TCRdb re-called the 5' RACE reads with MiXCR, one entry per CDR3 protein. Among about 220,000 distinct CDR3 sequences listed, 3.2% were seen once. The source material was CD4+ T cells sorted from PBMCs, sampled 10 days after the yellow fever booster vaccination. These receptor sequences come from a man aged 18-30 years who received the YFV17D yellow fever vaccine.

Many counts were recorded for this clonotype. The chain employs TRBV7-9 and TRBJ2-5; no reliable D call. The germline V gene encodes CDR1 SEHNR and CDR2 FQNEAQ (reference sequence). CDR3 length: 14 residues. Between the trimmed V and J ends, which lost 3 bases and 4 bases, there was a span of 12 bases. The chain's CDR3 is CASSFGRRVETQYF. The CDR3 DNA reads TGTGCCAGCAGCTTCGGACGACGGGTAGAGACCCAGTACTTC.

This clonotype was counted at least ten times. CDR3 DNA: TGTGCCAGCAGTAACCAGGACGGCCTCTCTGGAAACACCATATATTTT. Encoded protein: CASSNQDGLSGNTIYF. V gene TRBV12-3 or TRBV12-4 combines with J gene TRBJ1-3; D unresolved. CDR3 length equals 16 residues. Between the trimmed V and J ends, which lost 5 bases and 0 bases, there was a span of 14 bases.

This clonotype was counted at least ten times. This chain connects TRBV2 to TRBJ2-3; D unclear. CDR3 length equals 12 residues. Germline lookup yields CDR1 SNHLY and CDR2 FYNNEI. The V and J ends lost 6 bases and 2 bases respectively, with 6 bases between them. DNA for the CDR3: TGTGCCAGCAGGCCCCTCACAGATACGCAGTATTTT. This encodes CASRPLTDTQYF.

This clonotype was recorded at least ten times. The rearrangement joins TRBV28 to TRBJ1-6; no clear D. The CDR3 has 17 residues. Germline V gives CDR1 MDHEN, CDR2 SYDVKM. Trimming left V 5 bases short and J 0 bases short, with 14 bases between. The CDR3 DNA reads TGTGCCAGCAGTACTCTAGCGTGGAGCTCCTATAATTCACCCCTCCACTTT. Translation gives CASSTLAWSSYNSPLHF.

A few counts support this clonotype. This rearrangement joins TRBV20-1 to TRBJ2-5, with 8 positions matching TRBD1. Germline CDR1 is DFQATT and CDR2 is SNEGSKA (reference sequence). This CDR3 is built from 14 residues. V lost 1 base to trimming and J lost 4 bases; unmatched junction nucleotides: 5. CDR3 coding DNA: TGCAGTGCTAGAGCCCAGGGGGCTGGAGAGACCCAGTACTTC. Its protein product is CSARAQGAGETQYF.

This clonotype was seen only a few times. The chain has TRBV23-1 and TRBJ2-7, with D possibly TRBD1 on 5 matching bases. Being an ORF, TRBV23-1 has a function that is uncertain. There are 14 residues in the CDR3. The V and J ends lost 6 bases and 4 bases respectively, with 16 bases between them. CDR3 DNA sequence: TGCGCCAGCAGCGAAGACAGCGTCGGGTACGAGCAGTACGTC. Protein sequence: CASSEDSVGYEQYV.

This clonotype was seen ten or more times. The rearrangement joins TRBV4-3 to TRBJ1-2; no firm D call. From germline, CDR1 is LGHNA and CDR2 YSLEER. Trimming cost V 3 bases and J 2 bases, with 4 bases left between them. This CDR3 region has 12 residues. The CDR3 region is CASSQGNYGYTF. CDR3 bases: TGCGCCAGCAGCCAGGGGAACTATGGCTACACCTTC.

At least ten counts were recorded for this clonotype. This chain links TRBV5-1 with TRBJ2-3; TRBD2 might be the D (7 bases). Germline assignment: CDR1 SGHRS and CDR2 YFSETQ. V shed 0 bases and J shed 6 bases, with 11 bases lying between them. The CDR3 runs to 14 residues. The CDR3 spells CASSLAWGGDTQYF. Here the CDR3 DNA reads TGCGCCAGCAGCTTGGCCTGGGGGGGCGATACGCAGTATTTT.

This clonotype turned up a few times. The chain carries TRBV6-2 or TRBV6-3 and TRBJ2-1; 9 positions agree with TRBD2. This CDR3 has 17 amino acids. Losses at the gene ends were 6 bases for V and 4 bases for J; bases not matched to a gene: 13. Germline V gene lookup returns CDR1 MNHEY and CDR2 SVGEGT. CDR3: CASSPVSGGYPYNEQFF. The CDR3 DNA follows: TGTGCCAGCAGCCCTGTTAGCGGGGGATACCCTTACAATGAGCAGTTCTTC.

This clonotype was observed a few times. V usage is TRBV4-2 and J usage is TRBJ1-1; D uncertain. Trimming removed 0 bases at V and 5 bases at J, with 13 bases between. CDR1 is LGHNA and CDR2 is YNFKEQ in the germline V gene. CDR3 length: 15 amino acids. CDR3 DNA: TGTGCCAGCAGCCAAGATCATCGGGGTTTGACTGAAGCTTTCTTT. Translating it yields CASSQDHRGLTEAFF.

The sample holds a few counts of this clonotype. This sequence joins TRBV11-2 and TRBJ1-2; a weak D match, TRBD1 (6 bases). CDR1 SGHAT and CDR2 FQNNGV come from the germline V gene. This CDR3 region has 17 residues. V shed 6 bases and J shed 11 bases, with 31 bases lying between them. The CDR3 DNA reads as TGTGCCAGCAGGACAGTCAGACAGGAGGGCGGACTCAAAGGATACACCTTC. Amino acids: CASRTVRQEGGLKGYTF.

The chain employs TRBV6-1 and TRBJ1-6, with D tentatively TRBD1 (5 bases). The V end lost 6 bases, the J end lost 18 bases, and 21 bases lay between the germline ends. Per the germline V gene, CDR1 is MNHNS and CDR2 is SASEGT. The CDR3 has 13 amino acids. CDR3 DNA: TGTGCCAGCAGCAGGGTACAATTCACCCCAGGCCACTTT. It encodes CASSRVQFTPGHF.

Ten or more counts support this clonotype. This chain joins TRBV5-1 and TRBJ2-7; TRBD1 matches 7 bases. The length of the CDR3 is 15 residues. CDR1 SGHRS and CDR2 YFSETQ come from the germline V gene. The J segment lost 2 bases and the V segment lost 0 bases, leaving 5 bases of the junction unmatched. In nucleotides, the CDR3 is TGCGCCAGCAGCTTGGCAGGGACAGAGACCTACGAGCAGTACTTC. Encoded protein: CASSLAGTETYEQYF.

This clonotype was found many times. The chain recombines TRBV5-1 with TRBJ2-5; D gene uncertain. Germline V gene data show CDR1 as SGHRS and CDR2 as YFSETQ. Trimming removed 4 bases at V and 4 bases at J, with 8 bases between. The CDR3 is made up of 12 amino acids. This chain's CDR3 is CASSALRETQYF. DNA for the CDR3: TGCGCCAGCAGCGCCCTCCGAGAGACCCAGTACTTC.

This clonotype was seen many times. V usage is TRBV5-1 and J usage is TRBJ1-1, with D perhaps TRBD1 (6 bases). Germline V gives CDR1 SGHRS, CDR2 YFSETQ. V dropped 1 base and J dropped 0 bases, with 10 bases sitting between them. The CDR3 is 15 residues long. The CDR3 coding sequence is TGCGCCAGCAGCTTGTTAGGACAGCTGAACACTGAAGCTTTCTTT. Protein product: CASSLLGQLNTEAFF.

This clonotype was detected many times. This rearrangement joins TRBV12-3 or TRBV12-4 to TRBJ2-7, with 11 bases that match TRBD1. V gave up 5 bases and J gave up 3 bases; unmatched junction bases: 15. This CDR3 has 18 residues. CDR3 in DNA: TGTGCCAGCAGTATTACGCCCGGACAGGGGGCATCCCTCTACGAGCAGTACGTC. Protein sequence: CASSITPGQGASLYEQYV.

This clonotype occurred many times. V and J are TRBV12-3 or TRBV12-4 and TRBJ2-3; D is uncertain. CDR3 length: 18 residues. Trimming took off 1 base at V and 0 bases at J, with 17 bases between the two ends. Written as DNA, the CDR3 is TGTGCCAGCAGTTTAGACCCCGATTTGCAGTCAAGCACAGATACGCAGTATTTT. It specifies CASSLDPDLQSSTDTQYF.

This clonotype appeared a few times. The CDR3 reads CASTPPGGRSYEQYF. The DNA of the CDR3 is TGTGCCAGCACCCCCCCCGGGGGGCGCTCCTACGAGCAGTACTTC. The chain carries TRBV12-3 or TRBV12-4 and TRBJ2-7; perhaps TRBD2 as D (7 bases). V dropped 7 bases and J dropped 0 bases, with 16 bases sitting between them. This CDR3 region has 15 residues.